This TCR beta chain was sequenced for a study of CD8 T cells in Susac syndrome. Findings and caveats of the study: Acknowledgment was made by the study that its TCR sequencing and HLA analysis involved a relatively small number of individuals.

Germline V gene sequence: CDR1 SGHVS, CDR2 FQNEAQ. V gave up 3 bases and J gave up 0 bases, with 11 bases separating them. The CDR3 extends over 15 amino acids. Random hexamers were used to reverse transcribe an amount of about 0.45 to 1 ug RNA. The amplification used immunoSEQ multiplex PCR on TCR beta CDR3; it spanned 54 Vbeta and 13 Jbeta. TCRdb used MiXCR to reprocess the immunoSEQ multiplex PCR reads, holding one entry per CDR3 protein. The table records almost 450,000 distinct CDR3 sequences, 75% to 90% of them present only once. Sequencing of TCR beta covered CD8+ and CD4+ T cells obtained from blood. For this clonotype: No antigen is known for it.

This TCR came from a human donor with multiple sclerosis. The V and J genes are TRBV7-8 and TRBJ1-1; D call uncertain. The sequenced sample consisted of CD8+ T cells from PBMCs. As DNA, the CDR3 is TGTGCCAGCAGCTTCTTACAGAACATGAACACTGAAGCTTTCTTT. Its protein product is CASSFLQNMNTEAFF.